This T cell receptor (beta chain) originates from a study of identical twins. Study outcomes and limitations: A lower insertion count was a feature of abundant cord blood beta clonotypes, with no such feature in memory repertoires.

This clonotype turned up a few times. Its antigen is as yet unknown. The CDR3 runs 16 residues. The germline gives CDR1 SNHLY, CDR2 FYNNEI. V was clipped by 4 bases and J by 4 bases, with 16 bases between them. Unique molecular identifiers were present on cDNA, and template switching added a universal primer site. TCRdb analysed the 5' RACE reads with MiXCR anew, one entry per CDR3 protein. The sample includes around 570,000 distinct CDR3 sequences, around a tenth seen only once; the top ten take roughly 3%. These data are also associated with another study on yellow fever vaccine responses in identical twins.

The chain joins TRBV2 to TRBJ2-2, with D tentatively TRBD1 (6 bases). Specimen: PBMCs. The source of this sequence is a woman aged 18-35 years in good health. CDR3 DNA: TGTGCCAGCAGTGGCTACAGGGTCGGGGTCACCGGGGAGCTGTTTTTT. Its protein product is CASSGYRVGVTGELFF. The full variable domain, in which reference TRBV2 and TRBJ2-2 provide the parts outside the CDR3, is EPEVTQTPSHQVTQMGQEVILRCVPISNHLYFYWYRQILGQKVEFLVSFYNNEISEKSEIFDDQFSVERPDGSNFTLKIRSTKLEDSAMYFCASSGYRVGVTGELFFGEGSRLTVL.